This T cell receptor (beta chain) was sequenced in a study of beta chain features in type 1 diabetes. Study-wide results and caveats: In all four CD4+ subsets, TCRB CDR3 length was significantly, moderately reduced in type 1 diabetes.

Germline CDR1 reads SQVTM; CDR2 reads ANQGSEA. Between the trimmed V and J ends, which lost 5 bases and 4 bases, there was a span of 12 bases. This CDR3 has 12 residues. Isolated RNA was reverse transcribed in full, so expressed TCRB transcripts were sequenced. Roughly 3.4 million reads per sample on average were obtained from naive, central memory and regulatory T cell samples. Clones were read by immunoSEQ multiplex PCR, and TCRdb kept only the in-frame ones, dropping some. The sample yields more than 300,000 clones, about 12% seen once. To note about this clone: The antigen remains undetermined.

Source material: naive CD4+ T cells from blood. The chain has TRBV29-1 and TRBJ2-7, with a weak D call TRBD2 (5 bases). The sequence came from a young man in good health. Here the CDR3 reads CSVLVPGYEQYF. As DNA, the CDR3 is TGCAGCGTTTTGGTCCCGGGGTACGAGCAGTACTTC.